This T cell receptor beta chain appears in the sequencing data of a study of T cell clonality in common variable immunodeficiency. This clone came up many times. What it binds is unknown. TCRdb keeps only in-frame clones here, not all; method: immunoSEQ multiplex PCR. The sample is made up of tens of thousands of clones, none counted only once. Findings and limits, study-wide: Reportedly, TCR beta sequences from common variable immunodeficiency showed fewer deletions and N-nucleotide insertions. Compared with controls, CVID subjects had fewer shared TCRbeta clones.

This clonotype was sampled from a person aged 18 to 75 in good health. Specimen: peripheral blood mononuclear cells.

This CDR3 reads CASAQGANTEAFF. Incomplete CDR3 DNA: TGTGCCAGCGCACAGGGGGCGAACACTGAA. The rearrangement joins TRBV6-4 to TRBJ1-1; TRBD1 matches at 9 bases. The sequence runs out 3 residues before the end of the CDR3; the remainder is reconstructed from the germline J gene. The germline V gene encodes CDR1 MRHNA and CDR2 SNTAGT. The CDR3 loop spans 13 amino acids. With 8 bases clipped from V and 1 base from J, the junction kept 2 bases outside the gene matches.